Presented here are 15 T cell receptor beta chains from one specimen sequenced in a study of shared clonotypes between healthy human individuals. The method was immunoSEQ multiplex PCR; TCRdb's version includes in-frame clones alone and lacks a portion of them. The sample lists some 1 million clones, about 77% occurring once. Sequencing input: memory CD4+ T cells sorted from blood. Noted subset: CD45RA-negative fraction. Receptors originate from a man aged 18 to 30 in good health.

This clone was seen once. V gene TRBV5-1 combines with J gene TRBJ2-5, with 9 bases that match TRBD1. The trim removed 5 bases at V and 4 bases at J, leaving 9 bases unmatched. The CDR3 has 15 amino acids. Germline CDR1 and CDR2: SGHRS and YFSETQ. The CDR3 is CASRESTGGGETQYF. CDR3 nucleotides: TGCGCCAGCAGGGAATCGACAGGGGGTGGAGAGACCCAGTACTTC.

This clone was counted a few times. The V and J genes are TRBV28 and TRBJ2-5; 11 bases agree with TRBD2. Trimming at V came to 6 bases and at J to 3 bases, leaving 9 bases not matched to a gene. The CDR3 has 16 amino acids. Per the germline V gene, CDR1 is MDHEN and CDR2 is SYDVKM. As DNA, the CDR3 is TGTGCCAGCAGCATGGGGACTAGCGGTTCAAAAGAGACCCAGTACTTC. Residues: CASSMGTSGSKETQYF. Full variable domain (missing parts from reference TRBV28 and TRBJ2-5): DVKVTQSSRYLVKRTGEKVFLECVQDMDHENMFWYRQDPGLGLRLIYFSYDVKMKEKGDIPEGYSVSREKKERFSLILESASTNQTSMYLCASSMGTSGSKETQYFGPGTRLLVL.

The chain couples TRBV15 to TRBJ1-4; the D gene is possibly TRBD1 (6 bases). The V and J ends lost 0 bases and 8 bases respectively, with 16 bases between them. Germline values: CDR1 LNHNV, CDR2 YYDKDF (reference sequence). This CDR3 spans 16 amino acids. This chain's CDR3 is CATSRDPPGEKEKLFF. The CDR3 bases are TGTGCCACCAGCAGAGATCCTCCAGGGGAGAAGGAAAAACTGTTTTTT.

The gene calls are TRBV19 and TRBJ2-5, with 8 bases aligning to TRBD2. This CDR3 is built from 14 residues. Trimming at V came to 5 bases and at J to 4 bases, leaving 6 bases not matched to a gene. Germline CDR1 LNHDA, CDR2 SQIVND (reference sequence). The CDR3 DNA reads as TGTGCCAGTAGTGCCGGGACTAGTACAGAGACCCAGTACTTC. Its translation is CASSAGTSTETQYF.

This rearrangement joins TRBV27 to TRBJ2-5; D is undetermined. CDR3 length equals 17 residues. CDR1 and CDR2 from the germline V gene are MNHEY and SMNVEV (reference sequence). The V and J ends lost 5 bases and 1 base respectively, with 20 bases between them. CDR3 DNA sequence: TGTGCCAGCAGTCCTCTGGTACTCGAGAACGGCCAAGAGACCCAGTACTTC. This codes for CASSPLVLENGQETQYF.

The V gene is TRBV7-7, the J gene TRBJ2-2; D is possibly TRBD2 (5 bases). Germline V gene lookup returns CDR1 SSHAT and CDR2 FNYEAQ (reference sequence). This CDR3 spans 12 amino acids. CDR3 residues: CASAPGPGELFF. Written as DNA, the CDR3 is TGTGCTAGCGCCCCGGGCCCGGGGGAGCTGTTTTTT.

Notes on this clone: A clone one base away is much larger, so this may be a read error. Other DNA sequences in this specimen translate into the identical CDR3. The chain carries TRBV2 and TRBJ1-1, with D unclear. Germline V CDR1 and CDR2: SNHLY, FYNNEI. The CDR3 loop spans 13 amino acids. V was trimmed by 1 base and J by 0 bases, leaving 3 bases between them. In DNA, the CDR3 is TGTGCCAGCAGTGAAGAGGTGAACACTGAAGCTTTCTTT. Translation: CASSEEVNTEAFF. The whole variable domain, remainder taken from reference TRBV2 and TRBJ1-1, is EPEVTQTPSHQVTQMGQEVILRCVPISNHLYFYWYRQILGQKVEFLVSFYNNEISEKSEIFDDQFSVERPDGSNFTLKIRSTKLEDSAMYFCASSEEVNTEAFFGQGTRLTVV.

Details on this clone: A read error is possible here, since a much larger clone lies one base away. This same CDR3 is encoded by further DNA sequences in the sample. The V gene is TRBV18, the J gene TRBJ1-2, with 8 bases aligning to TRBD1. This CDR3 region has 13 residues. Germline CDR1 KGHSH, CDR2 LQKENI. V trimming: 4 bases; J trimming: 3 bases; junction bases outside the gene matches: 1. The CDR3 reads CASSQGQDYGYTF. The CDR3 coding sequence is TGTGCCAGCTCACAGGGACAGGACTATGGCTACACCTTC.

This chain connects TRBV10-2 to TRBJ1-1; a weak D match, TRBD1 (6 bases). V lost 2 bases to trimming and J lost 1 base, with 14 bases between them. The CDR3 loop spans 16 amino acids. CDR1 is WSHSY and CDR2 is SAAADI in the germline V gene. The DNA of the CDR3 is TGCGCCAGCAGTGAGATCGATCTGGGGGCGAACACTGAAGCTTTCTTT. As protein: CASSEIDLGANTEAFF.

This clone was observed a few times. This chain links TRBV30 with TRBJ1-1; unclear D gene. V was clipped by 4 bases and J by 1 base, with 16 bases between them. From germline, CDR1 is GTSNPN and CDR2 SVGIG (reference sequence). This CDR3 has 15 amino acids. The CDR3 bases are TGTGCCTGGAACTTTGGCGGGAGTGCGAACACTGAAGCTTTCTTT. It is translated as CAWNFGGSANTEAFF.

This clone was detected only a few times. The rearrangement links TRBV19 to TRBJ2-1; 8 positions match TRBD2. The CDR3 is made up of 13 amino acids. Per germline, CDR1 LNHDA and CDR2 SQIVND (reference sequence). V shed 4 bases, J shed 8 bases, and the junction held 4 bases outside the gene matches. The CDR3 region is CASSTSGRYEQFF. In DNA, the CDR3 is TGTGCCAGTAGTACTAGCGGGCGGTATGAGCAGTTCTTC.

The gene calls are TRBV30 and TRBJ2-7, with 8 bases that match TRBD1. The germline CDR1 and CDR2 sequences are GTSNPN and SVGIG (reference sequence). This CDR3 has 15 residues. V was clipped by 1 base and J by 5 bases; unmatched bases: 10. Written as DNA, the CDR3 is TGTGCCTGGAGTGGAGGTTCGACAGGGGCGGACGAGCAGTACTTC. The encoded protein is CAWSGGSTGADEQYF.

The V and J genes are TRBV19 and TRBJ1-2; tentatively, D is TRBD1 (5 bases). The CDR3 has 12 residues. CDR1 and CDR2 (germline): LNHDA, SQIVND (reference sequence). CDR3 coding DNA: TGTGCTGCACAGGCGGGGGGCTATGGCTACACCTTC. This encodes CAAQAGGYGYTF.

The CDR3 DNA reads as TGCGCCAGCAGTGGGGACAGCAACACTGAAGCTTTCTTT. This gives the protein CASSGDSNTEAFF. This chain connects TRBV10-1 to TRBJ1-1, with TRBD1 matching over 7 bases. The CDR3 is 13 amino acids. V lost 4 bases and J lost 2; bases outside the gene matches: 1. Germline CDR1 reads WNHNN; CDR2 reads SYGVQD (reference sequence).

The chain combines TRBV4-1 with TRBJ2-2; 10 bases are shared with TRBD2. CDR1 and CDR2 from the germline V gene are MGHRA and YSYEKL. V shed 3 bases and J 0 bases; nucleotides not matched to a gene: 7. CDR3 length equals 18 residues. The CDR3 loop reads CASSQNPSGSANTGELFF. CDR3 nucleotides: TGCGCCAGCAGCCAGAATCCTAGCGGGAGCGCGAACACCGGGGAGCTGTTTTTT.